The clone carrying this TCR beta chain was recorded at least ten times. These data originate in a study of T cell repertoires in cytomegalovirus infection. About the research overall: Public TCR beta signatures provided an indication of both CMV infection and a matching HLA type.

The V end lost 2 bases, the J end lost 7 bases, and 6 bases lay between the germline ends. The V gene's germline CDR1 is MNHNY and CDR2 SVGAGI (reference sequence). This CDR3 spans 11 amino acids. TCRdb processed the reads anew with MiXCR; each CDR3 protein has one entry. The sample includes 150,000 or so distinct CDR3 sequences, 5.5% to 8% seen only once; the top ten take 18%. The chain couples TRBV6-6 to TRBJ2-7; either TRBD1 or TRBD2 may fit D (5 bases each). Material for sequencing was PBMCs. The receptor was isolated from a human donor in good health (CMV status not recorded). Some clones in this sample may be carry-over from other donors' samples. The CDR3 loop reads CASSYGGEQYF. The CDR3 DNA follows: TGTGCCAGCAGTTACGGGGGTGAGCAGTACTTC.